This T cell receptor beta chain was recovered during a study of T cell responses to AZD1222 COVID-19 vaccine. In the case of this clone: What it binds is not known.

Sequenced by immunoSEQ multiplex PCR; TCRdb stores in-frame clones only, minus some. The repertoire includes roughly 110,000 clones, about 90% of them detected once, and roughly 6.2% sits in the top ten. General study findings and limits: The study reported that nearly half of spike-specific TCRs target unmutated variant regions.

Germline V gene lookup returns CDR1 MGHDK and CDR2 SYGVNS. This CDR3 is built from 15 residues. V lost 3 bases, J lost 3 bases, and 7 bases stayed unmatched. The clonotype originates from an adult who received the AZD1222 COVID-19 vaccine. Material: peripheral blood, obtained 28 days after the second AZD1222 dose. The V call is TRBV25-1, the J call TRBJ1-2, with TRBD1 matching over 7 bases. The CDR3 DNA sequence: TGTGCCAGCAGTGACCCTCACAGGGGTGACTATGGCTACACCTTC. Residues: CASSDPHRGDYGYTF.